This T cell receptor (beta chain) was captured by sequencing in a study of T cell responses to AZD1222 COVID-19 vaccine. Assay used: immunoSEQ multiplex PCR; TCRdb lists only in-frame clones, some missing. The sample contains more than 80,000 clones, over 75% of which appear only once. Germline V CDR1 and CDR2: MNHEY, SVGEGT. The junction had 14 bases not matched to a gene; V was cut back by 4 bases and J by 0 bases. CDR3 size: 21 residues. In the case of this clone: Its antigen is not identified.

Points from the study as a whole: Regions left unmutated in variants are reportedly the target of nearly half of spike-specific TCRs. Spike-specific TCR breadth rose after two AZD1222 doses, and depth rose as well.

The source is an adult who received the AZD1222 COVID-19 vaccine. The starting material was peripheral blood, obtained 28 days after the second AZD1222 dose. The rearrangement links TRBV6-2 or TRBV6-3 to TRBJ2-6; 11 nucleotides align to TRBD1. This CDR3 reads CASSSRPGQGALSSGANVLTF. In DNA form, the CDR3 reads TGTGCCAGCAGTTCTCGACCCGGACAGGGGGCGCTTAGCTCTGGGGCCAACGTCCTGACTTTC.